This TCR beta chain derives from a study of cytomegalovirus exposure and HLA in healthy donors. Libraries were prepared by immunoSEQ multiplex PCR; TCRdb keeps only in-frame clonotypes and omits some of them. The sample consists of about 220,000 clones, about 90% of them appearing once. The CDR3 is 15 residues long. V shed 3 bases, J shed 10 bases, and the junction held 8 bases outside the gene matches. Germline values: CDR1 KGHSH, CDR2 LQKENI. The receptor was derived from a woman aged 18 to 35 in good health and CMV-seronegative. The source material was PBMCs. The chain carries TRBV18 and TRBJ1-6, with 8 bases identical to TRBD1. The CDR3 loop reads CASSPESDRESPLHF. CDR3 bases: TGTGCCAGCTCACCGGAATCGGACAGGGAGTCACCCCTCCACTTT.